Only one count was recorded for the clone carrying this T cell receptor (beta chain). Antigen unknown. Trimming cost V 0 bases and J 4 bases, with 7 bases left between them. Germline loops: CDR1 WSHSY, CDR2 SAAADI. The CDR3 is 13 residues long. With 60 Vbeta and 13 Jbeta primers, the PCR was carried out. Some clones are missing from TCRdb's copy, which holds only in-frame ones; the method was immunoSEQ multiplex PCR. Of about 140,000 clones listed, more than 60% were seen once; the top ten hold 2.8%. The source of the sample is a study of cytomegalovirus exposure and HLA in healthy donors. Findings and limits, study-wide: There were some public TCRs occurring in many donors, but most TCR sequences were rare.

Sequenced sample: PBMCs. The TCR was taken from a male donor in good health and CMV-seronegative. The chain recombines TRBV10-2 with TRBJ2-7; D gene ambiguous. CDR3 in DNA: TGCGCCAGCAGTGAGTCGGCCGGGTACGAGCAGTACTTC. Its translation is CASSESAGYEQYF.